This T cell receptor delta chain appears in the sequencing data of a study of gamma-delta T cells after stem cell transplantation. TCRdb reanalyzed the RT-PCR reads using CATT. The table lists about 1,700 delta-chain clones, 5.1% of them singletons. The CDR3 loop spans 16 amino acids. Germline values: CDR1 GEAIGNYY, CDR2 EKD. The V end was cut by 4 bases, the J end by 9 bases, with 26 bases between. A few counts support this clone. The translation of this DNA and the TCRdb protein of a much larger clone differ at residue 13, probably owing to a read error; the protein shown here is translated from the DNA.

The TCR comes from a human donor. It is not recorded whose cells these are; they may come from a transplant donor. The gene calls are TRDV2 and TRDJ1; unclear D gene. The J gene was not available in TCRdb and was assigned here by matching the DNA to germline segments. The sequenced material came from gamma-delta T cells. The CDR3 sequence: CACESMTAPLKEQLIF. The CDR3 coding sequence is TGTGCCTGTGAGTCTATGACTGCGCCTTTGAAGGAACAACTCATCTTT.